This T cell receptor beta chain is from a study of tumor-infiltrating lymphocytes in primary liver carcinoma. Study as a whole: There were tumors of stage T1-T3 N0M0, each 4.2 to 10 cm across.

Total RNA and DNA came together from about 21-30 mg of bulk tissue without cell sorting. This CDR3 has 17 amino acids. Study results and limitations: Tumors carried a top-250-clone fraction significantly exceeding that of blood (p = 0.039).

Synthesis of TCR beta cDNA was carried out from about 540 ng total RNA with a constant-region primer. What produced the TCR beta libraries was three nested multiplex PCR rounds using slightly modified ARM-PCR. Running around 9 cycles apiece, the first two PCR rounds relied on TRBV1-TRBV30 forward primers together with a C-beta reverse primer. From the multiplex PCR reads, TCRdb called clonotypes with MiXCR, one entry per CDR3 protein. This sample has some 110,000 distinct CDR3 sequences; around 84% occur once, and the top ten carry about 20%. Remarks on this clonotype: The antigen remains unidentified. Given a much more abundant clone one base away, this may be a read error.

The J gene is TRBJ2-4, the V gene TRBV21-1; the table's D call, TRBD2, was not checked against the DNA. TRBV21-1 is flagged as a pseudogene. The TCR comes from a man aged 35 to 55 with primary liver carcinoma and hepatitis B virus infection. The sequenced sample was liver tumor tissue from sampling region 3. Subset reported: tumor region T3, left-lateral pole. The CDR3: CASRNTVPSGRGDIQYF. DNA of the CDR3: TGTGCCAGCAGAAACACGGTTCCTAGCGGGAGAGGAGACATTCAGTACTTC.